One and the same sample provided the 9 T cell receptor beta chains below, sequenced in a study of breast tumors, draining lymph nodes, adjacent tissues. One entry per CDR3 protein, called by TCRdb with MiXCR from the multiplex PCR reads. The data show over 15,000 distinct CDR3 sequences, over 55% seen once. The sequenced sample was tumor-adjacent breast tissue. These receptors originate from a female donor with breast cancer. Some clones in this sample may be carry-over from other donors' samples.

A note on this clonotype: One base away lies a much larger clone, so this may be a sequencing read error. This sequence joins TRBV10-3 and TRBJ1-1; D is unclear. The CDR3 consists of 11 residues. The ends were cut back, 10 bases at V and 4 bases at J, with 10 bases in the middle. Germline V gene sequence: CDR1 ENHRY, CDR2 SYGVKD. The CDR3 DNA reads TGTGCCACGGCGTTCGGCACTGAAGCTTTCTTT. Its translation is CATAFGTEAFF.

This clonotype has only one observation. The chain has TRBV15 and TRBJ1-2; D may be TRBD1 (5 bases). The CDR3 covers 18 residues. The germline CDR1 and CDR2 sequences are LNHNV and YYDKDF (reference sequence). V was shortened by 0 bases and J by 5 bases, with 22 bases between the two germline ends. The CDR3, as DNA: TGTGCCACCAGCAGAGATTTGCGACCCTACCTTCGGGGGTATGGCTACACCTTC. It yields the protein CATSRDLRPYLRGYGYTF.

The rearrangement links TRBV2 to TRBJ1-2; D may be TRBD1 (6 bases). V lost 8 bases to trimming and J lost 4 bases, with 11 bases between them. This CDR3 comprises 12 residues. CDR1 and CDR2 (germline): SNHLY, FYNNEI. The CDR3 spells CASGGPGYGYTF. DNA for the CDR3: TGTGCCAGCGGGGGGCCAGGCTATGGCTACACCTTC.

This clonotype occurred many times. The chain has TRBV27 and TRBJ2-2; a weak D match, TRBD1 (5 bases). With 7 bases removed from V and 10 bases from J, the gap between germline ends came to 19 bases. The CDR3 is made up of 14 amino acids. CDR1 and CDR2 (germline): MNHEY, SMNVEV (reference sequence). DNA for the CDR3: TGTGCCAGCACACAAAGGGGCCTCCCTCAGGAGCTGTTTTTT. This translates into CASTQRGLPQELFF.

The chain links TRBV4-1 to TRBJ1-6; 8 bases are shared with TRBD1. CDR3 size: 14 residues. Germline CDR1 is MGHRA and CDR2 is YSYEKL. The V gene end was trimmed by 2 bases and the J gene end by 9 bases; junction bases not matched to a gene: 3. CDR3 sequence reads: CASSQPGTGSPLHF. CDR3 bases: TGCGCCAGCAGCCAACCCGGGACAGGTTCACCCCTCCACTTT.

V usage is TRBV7-9 and J usage is TRBJ2-7, with no clear D. Trimming shortened V by 7 bases and J by 0 bases, and 4 bases separated the two germline ends. Germline CDR1 reads SEHNR; CDR2 reads FQNEAQ (reference sequence). The CDR3 is 11 amino acids. CDR3 loop: CASTDSYEQYF. The CDR3 DNA reads TGTGCCAGCACCGACTCCTACGAGCAGTACTTC. Drawing the rest from reference TRBV7-9 and TRBJ2-7, the complete variable domain is DTGVSQNPRHKITKRGQNVTFRCDPISEHNRLYWYRQTLGQGPEFLTYFQNEAQLEKSRLLSDRFSAERPKGSFSTLEIQRTEQGDSAMYLCASTDSYEQYFGPGTRLTVT.

By sample share, this clonotype is medium-sized (0.01 to 0.1%). V is TRBV5-6 and J is TRBJ2-2, with 10 positions matching TRBD2. With 0 bases clipped from V and 5 bases from J, the junction kept 4 bases outside the gene matches. In germline, CDR1 is SGHDT, CDR2 YYEEEE. The CDR3 covers 16 residues. CDR3 sequence: CASSLGLAGETGELFF. The DNA of the CDR3 is TGTGCCAGCAGCTTGGGACTAGCGGGTGAGACCGGGGAGCTGTTTTTT.

This clonotype has a count of ten or more. The chain has TRBV18 and TRBJ1-4; D remains unclear. V lost 0 bases, J lost 5 bases, and 7 bases lay in between. Germline-derived CDR1 and CDR2 are KGHSH and LQKENI. The CDR3 length is 14 residues. CDR3 coding DNA: TGTGCCAGCTCACCACCGCGGCCAAATGAAAAACTGTTTTTT. Amino acids: CASSPPRPNEKLFF.

This clonotype occurred many times. This chain connects TRBV29-1 to TRBJ1-1; TRBD1 might be the D (6 bases). CDR3 length equals 12 residues. The germline CDR1 and CDR2 sequences are SQVTM and ANQGSEA. V shed 6 bases and J shed 0 bases, with 8 bases lying between them. The CDR3 loop is CSVGQMNTEAFF. The CDR3 DNA reads as TGCAGCGTCGGACAGATGAACACTGAAGCTTTCTTT.